The 8 T cell receptor beta chains below come from one sample, sequenced in a study of blood T cells in healthy people across ages (dated by TCRdb to the mid-2010s). Library construction relied on 5' RACE. A second PCR of 7 to 11 cycles was performed with a sample-barcoded 5' primer and a J-beta primer mix. TCRdb applied fastp at Q25 and MiXCR to the public reads, then kept only in-frame beta chains. Every CDR3 protein is listed once, alongside the most common genes and DNA of its rows. This sample lists approximately 2,000,000 distinct CDR3 sequences; about two fifths were detected once. Of the sample, 23% falls within the top ten clones. Sequenced sample: blood. The source of these receptors is a human donor in good health.

This clonotype was found a few times. This chain connects TRBV7-2 to TRBJ1-5, with no clear D. Looked up from germline, CDR1 is SGHTA and CDR2 is FQGNSA. The CDR3 extends over 16 amino acids. Trimming removed 5 bases at V and 1 base at J, with 15 bases between. The CDR3 sequence is CASSAGLRESNQPQHF. In DNA form, the CDR3 reads TGTGCCAGCAGCGCTGGGCTTAGGGAGAGCAATCAGCCCCAGCATTTT.

The CDR3 protein is CSARGIGGSYEQYF. The CDR3 DNA reads TGCAGTGCTAGAGGTATAGGGGGCTCCTACGAGCAGTACTTC. The chain uses TRBV20-1 and TRBJ2-7; maybe TRBD1 (6 bases). Per the germline V gene, CDR1 is DFQATT and CDR2 is SNEGSKA (reference sequence). The length of the CDR3 is 14 residues. Trimming cost V 1 base and J 0 bases, with 10 bases left between them.

This clonotype is a singleton in its sample. V gene TRBV20-1 combines with J gene TRBJ1-1, with a possible D match to TRBD1 (5 bases). The CDR3 is 12 residues long. The ends were cut back, 5 bases at V and 4 bases at J, with 11 bases in the middle. The germline V gene encodes CDR1 DFQATT and CDR2 SNEGSKA (reference sequence). DNA for the CDR3: TGCAGTGCTTTATTCAGGGCCACTGAAGCTTTCTTT. Translating it yields CSALFRATEAFF.

V is TRBV5-6 and J is TRBJ2-1, with D perhaps matching TRBD2 (6 bases). The CDR3 length is 15 residues. Germline lookup yields CDR1 SGHDT and CDR2 YYEEEE. V lost 6 bases and J 4 bases, leaving 17 bases between the germline ends. The CDR3 region has the DNA TGTGCCAGCATCCCCCGAGGCCGGGAGTACAATGAGCAGTTCTTC. Its translation: CASIPRGREYNEQFF. Using reference TRBV5-6 and TRBJ2-1 for the parts outside the CDR3, the full variable domain is DAGVTQSPTHLIKTRGQQVTLRCSPKSGHDTVSWYQQALGQGPQFIFQYYEEEERQRGNFPDRFSGHQFPNYSSELNVNALLLGDSALYLCASIPRGREYNEQFFGPGTRLTVL.

The chain is built from TRBV12-3 or TRBV12-4 and TRBJ2-5, with 9 bases matching TRBD1. V gave up 5 bases and J gave up 5 bases; unmatched junction bases: 6. The CDR3 consists of 14 residues. This CDR3 is CASSHDRGKETQYF. The CDR3 coding sequence is TGTGCCAGCAGTCACGACAGGGGGAAGGAGACCCAGTACTTC.

The V call is TRBV10-3, the J call TRBJ1-5; D is undetermined. Germline CDR1 is ENHRY and CDR2 is SYGVKD. The V and J ends lost 2 bases and 6 bases respectively, with 11 bases between them. The CDR3 totals 14 residues. CDR3 amino acids: CAISEDLSSQPQHF. Here the CDR3 DNA reads TGTGCCATCAGTGAGGATTTGTCGAGTCAGCCCCAGCATTTT.

The chain recombines TRBV5-1 with TRBJ1-2; 7 bases are a match to TRBD1. There are 14 residues in the CDR3. Losses at the gene ends were 2 bases for V and 4 bases for J; bases not matched to a gene: 5. CDR1 is SGHRS, CDR2 YFSETQ, per germline. CDR3 bases: TGCGCCAGCAGCTTTGGGACAGCTAGCTATGGCTACACCTTC. Its protein product is CASSFGTASYGYTF. Full variable domain (remainder filled in from reference TRBV5-1 and TRBJ1-2): KAGVTQTPRYLIKTRGQQVTLSCSPISGHRSVSWYQQTPGQGLQFLFEYFSETQRNKGNFPGRFSGRQFSNSRSEMNVSTLELGDSALYLCASSFGTASYGYTFGSGTRLTVV.

There are a few counts of this clonotype. The CDR3 spells CASGRTGTNEKLFF. CDR3 DNA sequence: TGTGCCAGCGGGCGGACGGGTACTAATGAAAAACTGTTTTTT. The rearrangement joins TRBV6-5 to TRBJ1-4; no clear D gene. Germline V gene data show CDR1 as MNHEY and CDR2 as SVGAGI. The CDR3 totals 14 residues. V was cut by 8 bases and J by 2 bases, with 12 bases left in between.